This T cell receptor delta chain was captured by sequencing in a study of Vδ1+ human thymocytes (dated by TCRdb to between 2017 and 2018). As for the study more broadly: As a data resource, the study described the mRNA-level TRG and TRD CDR3 repertoires of highly purified Vdelta1+ thymocytes obtained from young children. Validation of the multiplex-based CDR3 amplicon strategy against 5'RACE-based CDR3 amplicon generation methods had been performed previously. Overall results and qualifications from the work: Because unexpected Vdelta2 sequences could lead to misinterpretation of bulk repertoire data, the authors recommended using highly purified populations and single-cell validation. Roughly 20% of thymic TRD sequences were found to be Vdelta2 (and few were Vdelta3) despite high sort purity, in contrast to peripheral blood Vdelta1+ controls. In contrast to oligoclonal peripheral blood repertoires, thymic TRG and TRD repertoires appeared to be highly polyclonal with Gaussian CDR3 length distributions. Donors shared many TRG clonotypes (up to roughly 6.9x10^3), but TRD repertoires were essentially private, with at most 120 shared. Because no clustering by age or sex was seen, donors were not stratified by age or sex in the analyses.

About this clone: Its antigen specificity is not known. No much larger clone is present one base from it, and per-base qualities are unavailable.

Thymic samples were depleted of alphabeta T cells, then CD3+ TCRVdelta1+ TCRVdelta2- thymocytes were FACS-sorted. The purity of the sorted Vdelta1+ thymocytes fell between 98% and 99.6%. The thymic specimens were obtained from 7 or 8 paediatric patients who were undergoing corrective cardiac surgery and ranged in age from about 5 days to 16 months. Thymic tissue was dispersed, and mononuclear cells were isolated on a Histopaque-1077 density gradient. Staining used anti-TCRVdelta1 clone TS8.2, anti-TCRVdelta2 clone B6, anti-CD3 clone HIT3a and anti-TCRalphabeta clone IP26 antibodies. V sheds 1 base and J sheds 6 bases, leaving 36 bases between their ends. From the cysteine up to the phenylalanine, the CDR3 has a length of 22 residues. Left in the record is the CDR3 DNA by itself, 66 bases read in frame from the first base. The germline V gene sets CDR1 to TSWWSYY and CDR2 to QGS. RNA was isolated using the RNeasy mini kit, and reverse transcription was performed with Superscript III. To generate the CDR3 amplicons, a multiplex PCR was run using pooled V-gene forward primers together with a constant-region reverse primer that carried Illumina adaptor overhangs. After gel purification, amplicons were indexed with Nextera index primers over roughly 8 extra PCR cycles and were then purified with AMPure XP beads. Sequencing of libraries was performed on an Illumina MiSeq using paired-end 250 bp reads, dual indexing and an approximately 19% PhiX spike-in. From the authors' description of their analysis: FastQC was used to quality check the reads, while ea-utils fastq-join merged the TRG read pairs. Annotation of sequences was performed with IMGT/HighV-QUEST, only productive sequences with unambiguous V-gene assignment were retained, and clonotypes were defined by identical CDR3 sequence. For downstream analysis, the tools were VDJtools 1.1.1, tcR 2.2.3, Treemap and vegan Shannon diversity in R 3.4.4. Public reads were reanalyzed in TCRdb with CATT, and rows carrying the same DNA were merged afterwards. These V and J calls rely on TCRdb rather than the paper's analysis. This sample comprises roughly 55,000 delta-chain clones, less than 20% of them detected only once. Of the sample, around 0.5% is held by the ten largest clones.

The sample taken for sequencing was Vdelta1+ gamma-delta thymocytes from the thymus. This sample's cell subset or site label indicates: FACS-sorted CD3+ TCRalphabeta- TCRVdelta1+ TCRVdelta2- thymocytes. The source of this sequence is a boy in the first two years of life who had congenital heart surgery. The chain employs TRDV1 and TRDJ1; perhaps TRDD2 is the D gene, with 6 bases matching. The CDR3 reads as follows: CALGEPKTSSFPWLVGGNKLIF. The DNA sequence is TGTGCTCTTGGGGAACCCAAAACTTCCTCCTTCCCGTGGTTGGTTGGCGGGAATAAACTCATCTTT.